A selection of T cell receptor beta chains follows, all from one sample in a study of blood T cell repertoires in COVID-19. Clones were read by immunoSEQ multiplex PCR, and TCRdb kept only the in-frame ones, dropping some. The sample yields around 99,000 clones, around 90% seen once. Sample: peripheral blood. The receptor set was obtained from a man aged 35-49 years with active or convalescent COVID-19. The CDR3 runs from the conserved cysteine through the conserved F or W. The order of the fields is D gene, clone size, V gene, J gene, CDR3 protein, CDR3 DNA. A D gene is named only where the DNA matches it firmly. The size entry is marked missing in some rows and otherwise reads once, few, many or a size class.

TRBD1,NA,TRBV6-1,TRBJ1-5,CASSDPLGTGSDNQPQHF,TGTGCCAGCAGTGATCCGCTTGGGACAGGGTCGGACAATCAGCCCCAGCATTTT
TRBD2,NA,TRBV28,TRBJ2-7,CASSSAGAGYEQYF,TGTGCCAGCAGTTCGGCGGGAGCAGGCTACGAGCAGTACTTC
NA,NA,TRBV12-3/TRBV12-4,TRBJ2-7,CASSFGLQGEYF,TGTGCCAGCAGTTTCGGCCTCCAAGGAGAGTACTTC
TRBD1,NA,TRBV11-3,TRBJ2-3,CASSSGQGLTDTQYF,TGTGCCAGCAGCTCAGGACAGGGATTAACAGATACGCAGTATTTT
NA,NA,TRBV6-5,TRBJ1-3,CASSSSPAVGDTIYF,TGTGCCAGCAGCTCCTCGCCCGCTGTCGGGGACACCATATATTTT
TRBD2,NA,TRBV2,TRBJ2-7,CAKVGASGREQYF,TGTGCCAAAGTGGGGGCTAGCGGGAGGGAGCAGTACTTC
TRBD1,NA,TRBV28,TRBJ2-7,CASRHRTGANYEQYF,TGTGCCAGCAGACACAGGACAGGGGCCAACTACGAGCAGTACTTC
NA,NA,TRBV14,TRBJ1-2,CASSQDVLHSYGYTF,TGTGCCAGCAGCCAAGACGTCTTGCACTCCTATGGCTACACCTTC
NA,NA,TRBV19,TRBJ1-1,CASSSEGRGVNTEAFF,TGTGCCAGTAGCAGCGAGGGACGGGGGGTGAACACTGAAGCTTTCTTT
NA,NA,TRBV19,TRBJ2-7,CATKKGPGISYEQYF,TGTGCCACAAAAAAAGGTCCAGGGATCTCCTACGAGCAGTACTTC
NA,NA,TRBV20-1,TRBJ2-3,CSGDLYTQYF,TGCAGTGGAGATTTGTATACGCAGTATTTT
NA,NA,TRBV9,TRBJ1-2,CASSGTGLNYGYTF,TGTGCCAGCAGCGGAACAGGTCTCAACTATGGCTACACCTTC
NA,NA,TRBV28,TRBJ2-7,CASSLQRIRYEQYF,TGTGCCAGCAGTTTACAGCGGATACGTTACGAGCAGTACTTC
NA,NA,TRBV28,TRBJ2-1,CASSLSSTSPTGLLYNEQFF,TGTGCCAGCAGTTTATCCTCTACAAGCCCGACCGGACTTCTTTACAATGAGCAGTTCTTC
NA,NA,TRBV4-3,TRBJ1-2,CASSQDLDSRLYGYTF,TGCGCCAGCAGCCAAGATTTGGACAGTCGGCTCTATGGCTACACCTTC
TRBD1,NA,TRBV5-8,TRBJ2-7,CASRVRGQSTYEQYF,TGTGCCAGCAGGGTTAGGGGACAGTCAACTTACGAGCAGTACTTC
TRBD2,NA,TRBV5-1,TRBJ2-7,CASSPREGNYEQYF,TGCGCCAGCAGCCCGAGGGAGGGTAACTACGAGCAGTACTTC
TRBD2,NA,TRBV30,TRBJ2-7,CAWRGGDSGRSGEQYF,TGTGCCTGGAGGGGGGGGGATAGCGGGAGAAGCGGCGAGCAGTACTTC
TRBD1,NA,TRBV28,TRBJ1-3,CASSQRTGRGGNTIYF,TGTGCCAGCAGTCAACGGACAGGGCGGGGTGGAAACACCATATATTTT
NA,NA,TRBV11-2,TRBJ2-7,CASSLRGYEQYF,TGTGCCAGCAGCTTACGGGGGTACGAGCAGTACTTC
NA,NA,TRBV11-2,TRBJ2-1,CASSLGFQGSYNEQFF,TGTGCCAGCAGCTTAGGTTTTCAGGGCTCCTACAATGAGCAGTTCTTC
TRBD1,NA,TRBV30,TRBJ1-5,CAWGRGGDQPQHF,TGTGCCTGGGGGAGAGGGGGCGATCAGCCCCAGCATTTT
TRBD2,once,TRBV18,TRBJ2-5,CASSPRLAGSQETQYF,TGTGCCAGCTCACCAAGACTAGCGGGATCCCAAGAGACCCAGTACTTC
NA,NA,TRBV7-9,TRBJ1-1,CASSPAGWTEAFF,TGTGCCAGCAGCCCGGCAGGCTGGACTGAAGCTTTCTTT
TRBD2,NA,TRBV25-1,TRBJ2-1,CASSAPISSGSYNEQFF,TGTGCCAGCAGCGCACCTATATCTAGCGGCTCCTACAATGAGCAGTTCTTC
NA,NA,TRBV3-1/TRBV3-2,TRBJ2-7,CASSPSGTRLEQYF,TGTGCCAGCAGCCCCTCAGGAACCCGCCTGGAGCAGTACTTC
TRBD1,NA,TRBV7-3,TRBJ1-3,CASSGGQADSGNTIYF,TGTGCCAGCAGCGGGGGACAGGCCGACTCTGGAAACACCATATATTTT
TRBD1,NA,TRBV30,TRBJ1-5,CAWSKQGDQPQHF,TGTGCCTGGAGCAAACAGGGGGACCAGCCCCAGCATTTT
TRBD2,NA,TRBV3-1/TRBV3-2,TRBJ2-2,CASSRGLAGVGTGELFF,TGTGCCAGCAGCCGAGGACTAGCGGGAGTCGGCACCGGGGAGCTGTTTTTT
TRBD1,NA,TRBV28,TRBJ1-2,CASVPGTDYGYTF,TGTGCCAGCGTGCCCGGGACAGATTATGGCTACACCTTC
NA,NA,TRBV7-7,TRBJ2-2,CATTRYGGGGTGELFF,TGTGCCACCACCCGATATGGGGGAGGTGGCACCGGGGAGCTGTTTTTT
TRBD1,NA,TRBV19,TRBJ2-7,CASSRPDRADYEQYF,TGTGCCAGTAGTAGGCCCGACAGGGCGGACTACGAGCAGTACTTC
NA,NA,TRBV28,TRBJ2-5,CASSPFGLQETQYF,TGTGCCAGCAGTCCCTTCGGACTTCAAGAGACCCAGTACTTC
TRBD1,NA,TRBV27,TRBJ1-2,CASTTGGVSGYTF,TGTGCCAGTACGACAGGGGGCGTGAGTGGCTACACCTTC
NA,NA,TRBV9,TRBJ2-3,CASSVGTSPSTDTQYF,TGTGCCAGCAGCGTAGGTACTAGCCCTAGCACAGATACGCAGTATTTT
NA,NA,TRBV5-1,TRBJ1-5,CASSPGVENQPQHF,TGCGCCAGCAGTCCAGGGGTGGAGAATCAGCCCCAGCATTTT
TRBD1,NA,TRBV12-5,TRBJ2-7,CASGLTGRYEQYF,TGTGCTAGTGGCTTGACAGGGCGGTACGAGCAGTACTTC